One T cell receptor (beta chain) is described in this entry. The participants were between about 18 and 90 years old and came from 20 to 30 US areas. The sample originates from a study of blood T cell repertoires in COVID-19. Study-level background: Samples taken during acute and convalescent COVID-19 were collected in the United States, Italy and Spain.

Original methodology: Cell counts per sample came from amplifying reference gene primers. The method was immunoSEQ multiplex PCR; TCRdb's version includes in-frame clones alone and lacks a portion of them. V and J calls and clone size are those listed in that table; D and trimming were worked out from the DNA. The table lists 90,000 to 120,000 clones, approximately 83% of them singletons. Germline CDR1 reads SGHNT; CDR2 reads YYREEE (reference sequence). CDR3 size: 16 residues. V gave up 0 bases and J gave up 0 bases, with 10 bases separating them. The genes are TRBV5-4 and TRBJ2-4, with D possibly matching TRBD2 (6 bases). This clonotype was sampled from a woman aged 45-65 years who had recovered from COVID-19. Sequencing input: PBMCs or T cells enriched from blood (not recorded which). The DNA for the CDR3 is TGTGCCAGCAGCTTGGTGGAGGGGCTAGCCAAAAACATTCAGTACTTC. This encodes CASSLVEGLAKNIQYF.